The present T cell receptor beta chain was sequenced within a study of OX40 agonist ivuxolimab in advanced cancers. In the study overall: Every 2 weeks, ivuxolimab was infused into the patients intravenously at between 0.01 and 10 mg/kg. Study-level points and caveats: There were, on average, more expanded clones in CD8+ T cells than in CD4+.

Notes on this clone: Its antigen remains unidentified.

This CDR3 has 15 amino acids. Germline V gene data show CDR1 as SGHRS and CDR2 as YFSETQ. With V trimmed by 3 bases and J by 9 bases, 7 bases remained unmatched. Some clones are missing from TCRdb's copy, which holds only in-frame ones; the method was immunoSEQ multiplex PCR. The sample carries roughly 62,000 clones, 80% to 90% recorded once. If patients had autoimmune disease history or systemic immunosuppression, they were excluded. Sample: CD4+ or CD8+ T cells sorted from blood, taken in a trial of the OX40 agonist ivuxolimab. The chain couples TRBV5-1 to TRBJ1-6; 9 bases agree with TRBD1. The TCR was taken from an adult with an advanced solid tumor such as melanoma, head and neck, liver or kidney cancer. The CDR3 DNA sequence: TGCGCCAGCAGCTCCGAACAGGGGGCCGGTTCACCCCTCCACTTT. Translated, it gives CASSSEQGAGSPLHF.